This T cell receptor beta chain was found in a study of blood T cell repertoires in COVID-19. Overall study: Sample material is recorded as cDNA or gDNA derived from T cells, B-cell-depleted T cells, or PBMCs.

In the source study's methods: Researchers report that nucleated cell counts were estimated from reference gene primer amplification. Assay used: immunoSEQ multiplex PCR; TCRdb lists only in-frame clones, some missing. V and J calls and clone size are those listed in that table; D and trimming were worked out from the DNA. The sample has about 250,000 clones, 80% to 90% seen once. In germline, CDR1 is GTSNPN, CDR2 SVGIG (reference sequence). The CDR3 has 16 amino acids. The V segment lost 0 bases and the J segment 4 bases; nucleotides outside the gene matches: 11. Sequenced sample: peripheral blood. The TCR originated in a man aged 25 to 40 with acute or convalescent COVID-19. The chain has TRBV30 and TRBJ1-2, with 7 bases identical to TRBD1. The CDR3 loop is CAWSVRGQGTIYGYTF. Here the CDR3 DNA reads TGTGCCTGGAGTGTAAGGGGGCAGGGAACAATCTATGGCTACACCTTC.